Sequencing of this T cell receptor beta chain was carried out in a study of cytomegalovirus exposure and HLA in healthy donors. Primers for the PCR totalled 60 Vbeta and 13 Jbeta. Assay used: immunoSEQ multiplex PCR; TCRdb lists only in-frame clones, some missing. The sample lists approximately 100,000 clones; roughly 77% were seen once. V lost 6 bases and J lost 1, with 12 bases in between. Germline-derived CDR1 and CDR2 are SNHLY and FYNNEI. This CDR3 spans 14 amino acids. Sequenced sample: PBMCs. The V call is TRBV2, the J call TRBJ1-1, with D hard to call. This TCR was sampled from a woman aged 45-59 years in good health and CMV-seropositive. The CDR3 loop reads CASSPTLTNTEAFF. The DNA for the CDR3 is TGTGCCAGCAGCCCGACATTAACGAACACTGAAGCTTTCTTT.